This T cell receptor beta chain was observed in a study of blood T cells in healthy people across ages. A second about 7 to 12 cycle PCR used barcoded and J-beta primers. In TCRdb, the 5' RACE reads were re-called with MiXCR into one record per CDR3 protein. The top ten clones hold less than 20% of a sample with more than 500,000 distinct CDR3 sequences, 25% to 30% of them seen once. This clonotype was recorded once. There are 15 residues in the CDR3. J lost 4 bases, V lost 4 bases, and 4 bases had no gene match. Per germline, CDR1 SGHRS and CDR2 YFSETQ. The TCR was taken from a woman between 70 and 85 years old in good health. The sample consisted of blood. The V gene is TRBV5-1, the J gene TRBJ2-5; 13 bases line up with TRBD2. CDR3 loop: CASSPGTSGIETQYF. The CDR3 DNA is TGCGCCAGCAGCCCAGGGACTAGCGGGATAGAGACCCAGTACTTC. Using reference TRBV5-1 and TRBJ2-5 for the parts outside the CDR3, the full variable domain is KAGVTQTPRYLIKTRGQQVTLSCSPISGHRSVSWYQQTPGQGLQFLFEYFSETQRNKGNFPGRFSGRQFSNSRSEMNVSTLELGDSALYLCASSPGTSGIETQYFGPGTRLLVL.